One sample yielded the 23 T cell receptor beta chains listed below, sequenced in a study of blood T cell repertoires in COVID-19. Profiled with immunoSEQ multiplex PCR; TCRdb holds only in-frame clones, not every one. The sample lists under 100,000 clones, more than 75% seen once, with about 17% in the top ten. Sample: peripheral blood. The receptors here all came from a human donor in a cohort sampled during active COVID-19.

This chain joins TRBV28 and TRBJ1-3; no firm D call. Germline V CDR1 and CDR2: MDHEN, SYDVKM. Trimming removed 3 bases from V and 3 bases from J, with 9 bases in between. The CDR3 is 14 residues long. The CDR3 DNA follows: TGTGCCAGCAGTTTCACCGGGGTTGGAAACACCATATATTTT. It encodes CASSFTGVGNTIYF. Using reference TRBV28 and TRBJ1-3 for the parts outside the CDR3, the full variable domain is DVKVTQSSRYLVKRTGEKVFLECVQDMDHENMFWYRQDPGLGLRLIYFSYDVKMKEKGDIPEGYSVSREKKERFSLILESASTNQTSMYLCASSFTGVGNTIYFGEGSWLTVV.

This chain connects TRBV27 to TRBJ2-1, with 9 bases identical to TRBD1. Trimming at V came to 4 bases and at J to 8 bases, leaving 9 bases not matched to a gene. CDR1 is MNHEY, CDR2 SMNVEV, per germline (reference sequence). This CDR3 comprises 15 residues. The DNA of the CDR3 is TGTGCCAGCAGTTCGCTGGGGACAGGGAGTGATGAGCAGTTCTTC. Translated, it gives CASSSLGTGSDEQFF.

The V gene is TRBV13, the J gene TRBJ1-2, with a weak D call TRBD1 (6 bases). Germline loops: CDR1 PRHDT, CDR2 FYEKMQ (reference sequence). Deletions cut 0 bases from V and 6 bases from J, with 14 bases between. The CDR3 runs to 15 residues. The CDR3 sequence is CASSLGARGGDGYTF. The CDR3 bases are TGTGCCAGCAGCTTAGGGGCCAGGGGAGGGGATGGCTACACCTTC.

The rearrangement links TRBV30 to TRBJ1-5; 8 positions agree with TRBD1. Looked up from germline, CDR1 is GTSNPN and CDR2 is SVGIG (reference sequence). This CDR3 has 16 amino acids. The V and J ends lost 5 bases and 4 bases, in that order; junction bases with no gene match: 13. The CDR3 DNA follows: TGTGCCTGGCGGAGGTCCGACAGGGGTTGGAATCAGCCCCAGCATTTT. Protein product: CAWRRSDRGWNQPQHF.

This clone was seen only once. The chain uses TRBV27 and TRBJ1-5; no clear D. The CDR3 spans 13 residues. Trimming cost V 4 bases and J 0 bases, with 4 bases left between them. Germline lookup yields CDR1 MNHEY and CDR2 SMNVEV (reference sequence). CDR3 bases: TGTGCCAGCAGTTCCGGTAGCAATCAGCCCCAGCATTTT. Translation gives CASSSGSNQPQHF.

The chain couples TRBV2 to TRBJ2-3; D is unclear. V shed 4 bases and J shed 4 bases, with 6 bases lying between them. This CDR3 contains 12 residues. Per germline, CDR1 SNHLY and CDR2 FYNNEI. The chain's CDR3 is CASSVLSDTQYF. CDR3 sequence (DNA): TGTGCCAGCAGTGTCTTGTCAGATACGCAGTATTTT.

This clone came up once. The chain employs TRBV5-1 and TRBJ1-6; possible D gene TRBD1, 5 bases. CDR1 SGHRS and CDR2 YFSETQ come from the germline V gene. CDR3 length: 17 residues. V dropped 3 bases and J dropped 6 bases, with 19 bases sitting between them. The CDR3 protein is CASSYYSLGGPNSPLHF. The CDR3 DNA is TGCGCCAGCAGCTACTACTCTCTGGGGGGACCTAATTCACCCCTCCACTTT.

This clone has just a few counts. This rearrangement joins TRBV27 to TRBJ2-1; D gene unclear. CDR1 and CDR2 from the germline V gene are MNHEY and SMNVEV (reference sequence). The CDR3 runs 14 residues. V was trimmed by 3 bases and J by 8 bases, leaving 14 bases between them. The CDR3 bases are TGTGCCAGCAGTTTCCTTAGCCTCCCTCATGAGCAGTTCTTC. It codes for CASSFLSLPHEQFF.

The J gene is TRBJ2-2, the V gene TRBV20-1; possible D gene TRBD2, 6 bases. The CDR3 length is 12 residues. From germline, CDR1 is DFQATT and CDR2 SNEGSKA (reference sequence). The V end lost 3 bases, the J end lost 6 bases, and 8 bases lay between the germline ends. The CDR3 nucleotides read TGCAGTGCTAGTCGCGGGGCCGGGGAGCTGTTTTTT. Amino acid sequence: CSASRGAGELFF.

The rearrangement uses TRBV11-2 and TRBJ1-1; 9 positions match TRBD1. Germline assignment: CDR1 SGHAT and CDR2 FQNNGV. This CDR3 contains 14 residues. Trimming at V came to 1 base and at J to 6 bases, leaving 3 bases not matched to a gene. DNA for the CDR3: TGTGCCAGCAGCTTAGTACAGGGGGCTTCTGAAGCTTTCTTT. Its translation: CASSLVQGASEAFF. The full variable domain, completed using reference TRBV11-2 and TRBJ1-1, is EAGVAQSPRYKIIEKRQSVAFWCNPISGHATLYWYQQILGQGPKLLIQFQNNGVVDDSQLPKDRFSAERLKGVDSTLKIQPAKLEDSAVYLCASSLVQGASEAFFGQGTRLTVV.

V gene TRBV9 combines with J gene TRBJ1-6; the D gene is possibly TRBD1 (5 bases). Germline V gene lookup returns CDR1 SGDLS and CDR2 YYNGEE. The V end lost 4 bases, the J end lost 5 bases, and 16 bases lay between the germline ends. CDR3 length: 16 amino acids. In DNA form, the CDR3 reads TGTGCCAGCAGCCCCTTGGCGGGAGGGGATAATTCACCCCTCCACTTT. Translation: CASSPLAGGDNSPLHF.

The chain couples TRBV6-6 to TRBJ2-7; the D is unclear. The CDR3 runs 12 residues. Trimming pared 2 bases from V and 6 bases from J, leaving 8 bases between. Germline V gene data show CDR1 as MNHNY and CDR2 as SVGAGI (reference sequence). The CDR3, as DNA: TGTGCCAGCAGTTACGGGCAAGTCGAGCAGTACTTC. Translating it yields CASSYGQVEQYF.

Here the CDR3 reads CASRGTGTPGELFF. CDR3 nucleotides: TGTGCCAGCAGGGGGACAGGGACCCCCGGGGAGCTGTTTTTT. The chain links TRBV6-1 to TRBJ2-2; 9 nucleotides match TRBD1. The junction had 5 bases not matched to a gene; V was cut back by 6 bases and J by 6 bases. The CDR3 runs to 14 residues. CDR1 and CDR2 (germline): MNHNS, SASEGT.

The genes are TRBV5-6 and TRBJ2-3; 12 nucleotides match TRBD2. There are 19 residues in the CDR3. The J segment lost 2 bases and the V segment lost 0 bases, leaving 10 bases of the junction unmatched. Germline CDR1 SGHDT, CDR2 YYEEEE. The CDR3, as DNA: TGTGCCAGCAGCTTGGGTTGGCTAGCGGGGGGGAAGTTCACAGATACGCAGTATTTT. Protein sequence: CASSLGWLAGGKFTDTQYF.

The rearrangement joins TRBV7-2 to TRBJ2-1; 12 positions match TRBD2. Per germline, CDR1 SGHTA and CDR2 FQGNSA. The CDR3 has 16 amino acids. J gave up 9 bases and V 2 bases, and 8 bases lay outside the gene matches. CDR3 loop: CASSLRSSGGAVEQFF. For the CDR3, the DNA is TGTGCCAGCAGCTTAAGGTCTAGCGGGGGGGCTGTTGAGCAGTTCTTC.

This rearrangement joins TRBV12-3 or TRBV12-4 to TRBJ2-1, with TRBD1 as a possible D gene (5 bases). V was pared by 5 bases and J by 9 bases, with 8 bases between. The CDR3 contains 11 residues. The CDR3 protein is CASSDRGEQFF. DNA for the CDR3: TGTGCCAGCAGTGATAGGGGTGAGCAGTTCTTC.

This chain links TRBV6-5 with TRBJ2-7; 8 bases agree with TRBD1. Germline CDR1 reads MNHEY; CDR2 reads SVGAGI. V shed 6 bases and J 0 bases; nucleotides not matched to a gene: 7. The CDR3 is made up of 15 amino acids. In DNA, the CDR3 is TGTGCCAGCAGGAGCCCGGGACAGGCCTCCTACGAGCAGTACTTC. It translates to CASRSPGQASYEQYF.

The chain has TRBV29-1 and TRBJ1-2, with 7 positions matching TRBD1. The CDR3 totals 11 residues. In germline, CDR1 is SQVTM, CDR2 ANQGSEA. V lost 5 bases, J lost 7 bases, and 4 bases stayed unmatched. In DNA form, the CDR3 reads TGCAGCGTTCCAAGACAGGGTGGCTACACCTTC. It encodes CSVPRQGGYTF.

The rearrangement links TRBV6-5 to TRBJ1-2, with a tentative D call TRBD1 (6 bases). Germline-derived CDR1 and CDR2 are MNHEY and SVGAGI. The V and J ends lost 2 bases and 4 bases respectively, with 11 bases between them. The CDR3 loop spans 14 amino acids. CDR3 coding DNA: TGTGCCAGCAGTTACGCCAGGGGAAGCTATGGCTACACCTTC. It encodes CASSYARGSYGYTF.

The chain carries TRBV5-4 and TRBJ2-7; 11 bases are shared with TRBD1. The germline V gene encodes CDR1 SGHNT and CDR2 YYREEE (reference sequence). The CDR3 extends over 15 amino acids. The V gene end was trimmed by 4 bases and the J gene end by 4 bases; junction bases not matched to a gene: 7. CDR3 sequence (DNA): TGTGCCAGCAGCACAAGGGACAGGGGGTGGTACGAGCAGTACTTC. This translates into CASSTRDRGWYEQYF.

This clone was seen just once. The chain couples TRBV27 to TRBJ2-5, with a possible D match to TRBD1 (5 bases). V shed 6 bases and J shed 2 bases, with 16 bases lying between them. Looked up from germline, CDR1 is MNHEY and CDR2 is SMNVEV (reference sequence). The CDR3 covers 15 residues. CDR3 in amino acids: CASSPRWGEQETQYF. For the CDR3, the DNA is TGTGCCAGCAGCCCCAGGTGGGGCGAACAAGAGACCCAGTACTTC.

V and J are TRBV5-1 and TRBJ1-1, with a possible D match to TRBD1 (5 bases). CDR3 length: 14 amino acids. Between the trimmed V and J ends, which lost 5 bases and 0 bases, there was a span of 11 bases. Germline V gives CDR1 SGHRS, CDR2 YFSETQ. CDR3 in amino acids: CASSTGNLNTEAFF. The CDR3 DNA reads TGCGCCAGCAGTACAGGTAATTTGAACACTGAAGCTTTCTTT.

V and J are TRBV3-1 (or the pseudogene TRBV3-2) and TRBJ1-6; D is perhaps TRBD1 (6 bases). Trimming took 3 bases from V and 6 from J, leaving 12 bases between them. CDR3 length equals 15 residues. Germline CDR1 LGHDT, CDR2 YNNKEL (reference sequence). In nucleotides, the CDR3 is TGTGCCAGCAGCCAGGCAGGGGTCGGTAATTCACCCCTCCACTTT. Protein sequence: CASSQAGVGNSPLHF.